The 16 T cell receptor beta chains reported below all come from one sample, sequenced in a study of blood T cell repertoires in COVID-19. Measured with immunoSEQ multiplex PCR; TCRdb has only the in-frame clones, and not every one. The sample consists of 150,000 to 160,000 clones, around 89% of them appearing once. Sequencing was carried out using peripheral blood. Receptor source: a woman between 40 and 50 years old with acute or convalescent COVID-19.

J is TRBJ2-1 and V is TRBV9; TRBD1 matches 10 bases. Per the germline V gene, CDR1 is SGDLS and CDR2 is YYNGEE. After removal of 5 bases from V and 9 bases from J, the junction contained 14 bases not matched to a gene. The CDR3 length is 16 residues. The CDR3 is CASSLTDRGLIGEQFF. CDR3 bases: TGTGCCAGCAGTCTCACCGACAGGGGGCTGATAGGTGAGCAGTTCTTC. The whole variable domain, filled in from reference TRBV9 and TRBJ2-1, reads DSGVTQTPKHLITATGQRVTLRCSPRSGDLSVYWYQQSLDQGLQFLIQYYNGEERAKGNILERFSAQQFPDLHSELNLSSLELGDSALYFCASSLTDRGLIGEQFFGPGTRLTVL.

V is TRBV6-5 and J is TRBJ1-2; maybe TRBD1 (5 bases). CDR1 is MNHEY, CDR2 SVGAGI, per germline. V lost 0 bases and J lost 9, with 17 bases in between. This CDR3 region has 15 residues. The CDR3, as DNA: TGTGCCAGCAGTTACTCGATTGGGGGGGTTATGAGCTACACCTTC. Translation gives CASSYSIGGVMSYTF.

The chain links TRBV30 to TRBJ1-2; 7 bases are shared with TRBD1. The CDR3 has 14 amino acids. The V gene end was trimmed by 2 bases and the J gene end by 3 bases; junction bases not matched to a gene: 6. Germline V CDR1 and CDR2: GTSNPN, SVGIG (reference sequence). DNA for the CDR3: TGTGCCTGGAGTATGCAGGGGGGAGACTATGGCTACACCTTC. This codes for CAWSMQGGDYGYTF.

The chain employs TRBV5-1 and TRBJ2-7; 7 bases are a match to TRBD1. Germline trimming cut 4 bases from V and 2 bases from J; bases unmatched to any gene: 6. The germline CDR1 and CDR2 sequences are SGHRS and YFSETQ. The CDR3 consists of 14 residues. DNA for the CDR3: TGCGCCAGCAGCGAAAGCACAGGGGCCTACGAGCAGTACTTC. Amino acids: CASSESTGAYEQYF.

This chain connects TRBV24-1 to TRBJ2-1; 8 bases line up with TRBD1. Germline V gene sequence: CDR1 KGHDR, CDR2 SFDVKD. The CDR3 covers 15 residues. The V segment lost 4 bases and the J segment 2 bases; nucleotides outside the gene matches: 3. The CDR3 nucleotides read TGTGCCACCAGTGACCTACAGGGGGCCTACAATGAGCAGTTCTTC. This sequence encodes CATSDLQGAYNEQFF.

The chain uses TRBV6-6 and TRBJ1-3, with D tentatively TRBD1 (5 bases). Germline V gene lookup returns CDR1 MNHNY and CDR2 SVGAGI (reference sequence). Trimming removed 5 bases from V and 0 bases from J, with 23 bases in between. This CDR3 contains 19 residues. CDR3 nucleotides: TGTGCCAGCAGTCTAGGGCTTTTTACCAGGGAGGGCTCTGGAAACACCATATATTTT. This translates into CASSLGLFTREGSGNTIYF.

V and J are TRBV18 and TRBJ1-2; TRBD1 agrees at 10 bases. The CDR3 loop spans 18 amino acids. V was clipped by 3 bases and J by 4 bases; unmatched bases: 14. Per germline, CDR1 KGHSH and CDR2 LQKENI. CDR3 region: CASSPMTGGSSGSYGYTF. In nucleotides, the CDR3 is TGTGCCAGCTCACCCATGACAGGGGGCTCTTCGGGCTCCTATGGCTACACCTTC.

V usage is TRBV20-1 and J usage is TRBJ1-3; 9 bases align to TRBD1. This CDR3 spans 15 amino acids. From germline, CDR1 is DFQATT and CDR2 SNEGSKA (reference sequence). Germline trimming cut 3 bases from V and 4 bases from J; bases unmatched to any gene: 7. The chain's CDR3 is CSASLGQGLGNTIYF. The CDR3, as DNA: TGCAGTGCTAGTTTGGGACAGGGTTTAGGAAACACCATATATTTT.

The chain couples TRBV6-6 to TRBJ2-3, with TRBD2 matching 9 bases. The CDR3 length is 15 residues. J lost 5 bases, V lost 2 bases, and 5 bases had no gene match. Germline V gene data show CDR1 as MNHNY and CDR2 as SVGAGI (reference sequence). The CDR3 DNA follows: TGTGCCAGCAGTTACCCGACTAGCGGAAAAGATACGCAGTATTTT. Protein product: CASSYPTSGKDTQYF.

The chain employs TRBV27 and TRBJ1-2; 9 positions match TRBD1. V was clipped by 4 bases and J by 7 bases; unmatched bases: 19. Germline V gene lookup returns CDR1 MNHEY and CDR2 SMNVEV (reference sequence). The CDR3 has 18 residues. The CDR3 loop reads CASSSSFSDRGSGGGYTF. CDR3 sequence (DNA): TGTGCCAGCAGTTCCTCGTTTAGTGACAGGGGGTCGGGTGGTGGCTACACCTTC.

This chain uses TRBV5-1 with TRBJ2-2; 13 nucleotides match TRBD2. The CDR3 covers 19 residues. The germline gives CDR1 SGHRS, CDR2 YFSETQ. The V and J ends lost 8 bases and 1 base, in that order; junction bases with no gene match: 14. The CDR3 coding sequence is TGCGCCAGTACCCTACAAGGACTAGCGGGAGCGCAGAACACCGGGGAGCTGTTTTTT. This encodes CASTLQGLAGAQNTGELFF.

The CDR3 reads CSVVAAYEQYF. CDR3 sequence (DNA): TGCAGCGTTGTGGCCGCTTACGAGCAGTACTTC. V gene TRBV29-1 combines with J gene TRBJ2-7, with D uncertain. Between the trimmed V and J ends, which lost 4 bases and 4 bases, there was a span of 8 bases. Germline V CDR1 and CDR2: SQVTM, ANQGSEA. The CDR3 runs to 11 residues.

In DNA, the CDR3 is TGTGCCAGCAGCTTTCCCATCGCGGGACAGCCCTCTGGGGCCAACGTCCTGACTTTC. Its protein is CASSFPIAGQPSGANVLTF. The chain carries TRBV9 and TRBJ2-6; TRBD1 is a possible D gene (7 bases). Per germline, CDR1 SGDLS and CDR2 YYNGEE. V was shortened by 4 bases and J by 0 bases, with 20 bases between the two germline ends. The CDR3 has 19 residues.

The V and J genes are TRBV28 and TRBJ2-3, with TRBD2 matching over 9 bases. This CDR3 comprises 16 residues. Germline lookup yields CDR1 MDHEN and CDR2 SYDVKM. V lost 5 bases, J lost 4 bases, and 10 bases stayed unmatched. CDR3 sequence (DNA): TGTGCCAGCAGTCCCATGGGCGGGGGGGTAGCAGATACGCAGTATTTT. Amino acids: CASSPMGGGVADTQYF.

The V gene is TRBV6-1, the J gene TRBJ2-3, with 8 bases identical to TRBD2. V shed 0 bases, J shed 1 base, and the junction held 6 bases outside the gene matches. CDR3 length equals 17 residues. CDR1 and CDR2 (germline): MNHNS, SASEGT. This chain's CDR3 is CASSEALTTSGTDTQYF. CDR3 in DNA: TGTGCCAGCAGTGAAGCGCTTACGACTAGCGGCACAGATACGCAGTATTTT.

This chain uses TRBV9 with TRBJ2-7; 8 bases fit TRBD1. V lost 0 bases to trimming and J lost 2 bases; unmatched junction nucleotides: 7. CDR1 is SGDLS and CDR2 is YYNGEE in the germline V gene. This CDR3 has 16 residues. This CDR3 is CASSVGGTGATYEQYF. Here the CDR3 DNA reads TGTGCCAGCAGCGTAGGGGGGACAGGTGCAACCTACGAGCAGTACTTC.